The sequence of this TCR beta chain was determined in a study of T cell responses to AZD1222 COVID-19 vaccine. Study-wide results and caveats: Scientists sampled the repertoires only once the peak T cell response had passed. Reportedly, close to half of spike-specific TCRs are directed against unmutated variant regions. Vaccination with two AZD1222 doses was followed by a rise in Spike-specific TCR breadth and depth. At 160-218 and 743-854, vaccine-associated CD4 TCRs were dominant, and they spanned spike.

Repertoires were generated with immunoSEQ multiplex PCR, while TCRdb's copy carries only in-frame clones and drops some. Of some 95,000 clones detected, roughly 89% appear once; the ten largest clones hold approximately 2.6%. Looked up from germline, CDR1 is LNHNV and CDR2 is YYDKDF (reference sequence). Trimming took 2 bases from V and 4 from J, leaving 18 bases between them. This CDR3 comprises 17 residues. For this clone: The antigen is unknown.

This specimen was peripheral blood, taken on day 0 of MenACWY control vaccination. The TCR was taken from an adult in good health. The V gene is TRBV15, the J gene TRBJ1-3, with D tentatively TRBD1 (5 bases). The chain's CDR3 is CATSRSGTATAGNTIYF. CDR3 DNA: TGTGCCACCAGCAGATCAGGGACCGCGACCGCCGGAAACACCATATATTTT.